The rows below give T cell receptor beta chains drawn from one sample of a study of monozygotic twins with inflammatory bowel disease. TCRdb reprocessed the 5' RACE reads; each CDR3 protein has one entry and no DNA is given. This sample's table reports approximately 210,000 distinct CDR3 sequences. Sequencing used blood. All receptors derive from a human donor with ulcerative colitis or Crohn's disease, or a healthy co-twin of an affected twin (not recorded which). Both conserved end residues are part of each CDR3. The order of the fields is clone size, V gene, J gene, CDR3 protein. The size field is filled for only some rows; it gives once, few, many or a size class.

-	TRBV5-4	TRBJ1-4	CASSLGQGELFF
-	TRBV18	TRBJ2-2	CASSPPGTSSLVGELFF
-	TRBV12-3/TRBV12-4	TRBJ2-3	CASSSDYRATQYF
-	TRBV5-1	TRBJ1-1	CASTTSPDRFSLNTEAFF
-	TRBV19	TRBJ2-3	CASSSGADTQYF
-	TRBV2	TRBJ1-2	CASTLRDYGYTF
-	TRBV7-2	TRBJ2-1	CASSLAGGQYNEQFF
-	TRBV6-4	TRBJ1-5	CASTQGTGGSNQPQHF
-	TRBV5-1	TRBJ2-3	CASSLATWGLAGEADTQYF
-	TRBV12-3/TRBV12-4	TRBJ1-3	CASSFGTGRSRSGNTIYF
-	TRBV21-1	TRBJ2-5	CASPVAQLAVGPWETQYF
-	TRBV6-5	TRBJ2-1	CASSYEVTPYNEQFF
-	TRBV15	TRBJ2-7	CATSRFGLAVPYEQYF
-	TRBV11-2	TRBJ1-1	CASSISRGGQAFF
-	TRBV7-9	TRBJ2-3	CASSSTGGTTDTQYF
-	TRBV29-1	TRBJ1-2	CSVAPWQGFRHGYTF
-	TRBV15	TRBJ2-5	CATSSSRAGETQYF
-	TRBV6-1	TRBJ2-7	CASSGRQGTYEQYF
-	TRBV5-6	TRBJ1-2	CASSFGQGEDYGYTF
-	TRBV19	TRBJ2-1	CASKRFQDHNEQFF
-	TRBV6-5	TRBJ2-5	CASSLLPGEETQYF
-	TRBV5-4	TRBJ1-6	CASSLAGGNSPLHF
-	TRBV7-9	TRBJ2-3	CASSLLLGGQYF
-	TRBV20-1	TRBJ2-3	CSARRGGGRNTNTDTQYF
-	TRBV15	TRBJ2-1	CATSGYNEQFF
-	TRBV6-1	TRBJ1-1	CASSGTVNTEAFF
-	TRBV6-1	TRBJ2-2	CASTLVAVTGELFF
-	TRBV12-3/TRBV12-4	TRBJ1-1	CASSPGFKGTEAFF
-	TRBV7-9	TRBJ2-3	CASSFLLVGDQDTQYF
-	TRBV18	TRBJ2-7	CASSPGPSDPYEQYF
-	TRBV30	TRBJ1-2	CAWSLLNYGYTF
-	TRBV7-2	TRBJ2-3	CASSRGGSTDTQYF
-	TRBV29-1	TRBJ2-2	CSVGLGTDNTGELFF
-	TRBV7-2	TRBJ1-2	CASSFRGTYGYTF
-	TRBV11-2	TRBJ2-3	CASSLDAEGSDTQYF
-	TRBV29-1	TRBJ2-1	CSVLRDRGSNEQFF
-	TRBV24-1	TRBJ2-3	CATSDRGLAGVKDTQYF
-	TRBV20-1	TRBJ1-5	CSAAGGLNQPQHF
-	TRBV24-1	TRBJ2-2	CATSGRTAGVGELFF
-	TRBV3-1	TRBJ1-2	CASSPSTGGNYGYTF
-	TRBV11-1	TRBJ2-4	CASSADRWLIGNIQYF
-	TRBV27	TRBJ1-1	CASSLFGQGGRNTEAFF
-	TRBV5-1	TRBJ2-5	CASSLVQEKETQYF
-	TRBV27	TRBJ2-5	CASSREFQETQYF
medium-sized	TRBV4-1	TRBJ2-7	CASSQYVGGEPYEQYF
-	TRBV29-1	TRBJ2-3	CSVAKGAATDTQYF
-	TRBV9	TRBJ2-7	CASSVGGNSYEQYF
-	TRBV5-5	TRBJ2-7	CASSPYRVGVGDEQYF
-	TRBV5-1	TRBJ2-3	CASSLQGPRTDTQYF
-	TRBV7-2	TRBJ1-5	CASSLRTGGGNQPQHF